This TCR beta chain appears in the sequencing data of a study of T cells after yellow fever vaccination. V shed 3 bases, J shed 3 bases, and the junction held 3 bases outside the gene matches. Germline V CDR1 and CDR2: LGHNA, YSLEER. The CDR3 is 14 amino acids. In this sample, this clonotype turned up many times. TCRdb independently ran MiXCR on the 5' RACE reads; one entry per CDR3 protein. The profile shows some 110,000 distinct CDR3 sequences, roughly 7.9% of them singletons. The source material was CD4+ T cells sorted from PBMCs, sampled about 41 days after the first yellow fever vaccination. This clonotype originated in a man aged 18 to 29 who received the YFV17D yellow fever vaccine. The chain has TRBV4-3 and TRBJ2-3; TRBD1 matches at 7 bases. The CDR3, as DNA: TGCGCCAGCAGCCAGAGGGGGCTGACAGATACGCAGTATTTT. Protein sequence: CASSQRGLTDTQYF.